This T cell receptor (beta chain) was obtained from a study of blood T cell repertoires in COVID-19. Overall study context: The United States, Italy and Spain provided the acute and convalescent COVID-19 samples. T cells, B-cell-depleted T cells, or PBMCs provided the cDNA or gDNA that served as material.

CDR3 length: 14 residues. Source study methods: Researchers report that nucleated cell counts were estimated from reference gene primer amplification. TCRdb keeps only in-frame clones here, not all; method: immunoSEQ multiplex PCR. V, J and clone size are those of that table, while D and trimming were read from the DNA. Among around 200,000 clones listed, around nine tenths were seen once. The receptor comes from a woman under 30 who had recovered from COVID-19. V gene TRBV21-1 combines with J gene TRBJ2-1; the listed D gene, TRBD2, was not tested against the DNA. TRBV21-1 is listed as a pseudogene. Sequencing used peripheral blood. In DNA, the CDR3 is TGTGCCAGCAACTGGCGGGAGTACCACAATGAGCAGTTCTTC. It specifies CASNWREYHNEQFF.